This is a list of T cell receptor beta chains from one sample in a study of T-cell reconstitution after alpha-beta-depleted transplantation in children. One entry per CDR3 protein results from TCRdb running MiXCR on the PCR reads. The table shows 150,000 to 200,000 distinct CDR3 sequences, with about 14% occurring only once. Specimen: PBMCs from the stem cell graft donor, collected from the stem cell graft. The source of these receptors is a human donor who donated a stem cell graft to a child with acute lymphoblastic leukemia. Both conserved end residues are part of each CDR3. D genes are given only for firm matches. The listing skips clone size in some rows; elsewhere it reads once, few, many or a size class.

abundance	len	j_gene	v_gene	d_gene	CDR3nt	CDR3aa
many	16	TRBJ2-7	TRBV5-1	TRBD1	TGCGCCAGCAGCTCAAGCGCTGACAGGGTGGCCTACGAGCAGTACTTC	CASSSSADRVAYEQYF
-	15	TRBJ1-3	TRBV19	-	TGTGCCAGTAGTATCTCGGGAGGAGCTGGAAACACCATATATTTT	CASSISGGAGNTIYF
-	17	TRBJ2-2	TRBV3-1	TRBD2	TGTGCCAGCAGCAGGGGACTAGCGGGAGGGCAGGTCGGGGAGCTGTTTTTT	CASSRGLAGGQVGELFF
many	16	TRBJ2-5	TRBV12-3/TRBV12-4	TRBD2	TGTGCCAGCAGCACACGACTAGCGGGAGTACGAGAGACCCAGTACTTC	CASSTRLAGVRETQYF
many	12	TRBJ2-3	TRBV5-1	-	TGTGCCAGCAGCTTTGGCACAGATACGCAGTATTTT	CASSFGTDTQYF
many	13	TRBJ2-1	TRBV12-3/TRBV12-4	-	TGTGCCAGCCGGATTAACTGGGACAATGAGCAGTTCTTC	CASRINWDNEQFF
many	16	TRBJ2-7	TRBV7-9	TRBD2	TGTGCCAGCAGCTTAGTGGAGGGTAGCGGGAAATCCGAGCAGTACTTC	CASSLVEGSGKSEQYF
many	16	TRBJ2-3	TRBV12-3/TRBV12-4	-	TGTGCCAGCAGCCACTCGAGGGTAGCGGTCACAGATACGCAGTATTTT	CASSHSRVAVTDTQYF
few	14	TRBJ2-1	TRBV20-1	TRBD2	TGCAGTGCTAGTTTCCCGGGAGGCTACAATGAGCAGTTCTTC	CSASFPGGYNEQFF
many	12	TRBJ2-5	TRBV29-1	-	TGCAGCGTTGAAGATATGAGGGAGACCCAGTACTTC	CSVEDMRETQYF
many	16	TRBJ2-1	TRBV5-1	-	TGCGCCAGCAGCTCCTTAGGGGTTTTGGAATACAATGAGCAGTTCTTC	CASSSLGVLEYNEQFF
many	14	TRBJ2-5	TRBV10-3	-	TGTGCCATCAGTGAGCAGGGTAACGGCGAGACCCAGTACTTC	CAISEQGNGETQYF